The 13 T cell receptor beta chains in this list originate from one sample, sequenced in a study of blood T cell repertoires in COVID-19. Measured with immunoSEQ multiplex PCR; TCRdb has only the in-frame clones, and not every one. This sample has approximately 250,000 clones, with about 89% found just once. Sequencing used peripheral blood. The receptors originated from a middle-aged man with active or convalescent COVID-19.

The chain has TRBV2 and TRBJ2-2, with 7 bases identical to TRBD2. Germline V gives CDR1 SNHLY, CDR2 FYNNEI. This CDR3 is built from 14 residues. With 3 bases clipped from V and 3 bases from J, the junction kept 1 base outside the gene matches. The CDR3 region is CASSDLADTGELFF. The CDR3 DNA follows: TGTGCCAGCAGTGACCTAGCGGACACCGGGGAGCTGTTTTTT. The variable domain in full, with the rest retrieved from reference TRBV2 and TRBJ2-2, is EPEVTQTPSHQVTQMGQEVILRCVPISNHLYFYWYRQILGQKVEFLVSFYNNEISEKSEIFDDQFSVERPDGSNFTLKIRSTKLEDSAMYFCASSDLADTGELFFGEGSRLTVL.

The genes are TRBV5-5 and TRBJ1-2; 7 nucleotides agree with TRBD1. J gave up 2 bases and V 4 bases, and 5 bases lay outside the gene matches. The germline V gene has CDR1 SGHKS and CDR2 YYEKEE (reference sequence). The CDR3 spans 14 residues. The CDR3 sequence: CASSPLGQNYGYTF. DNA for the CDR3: TGTGCCAGCAGCCCGCTGGGACAGAACTATGGCTACACCTTC.

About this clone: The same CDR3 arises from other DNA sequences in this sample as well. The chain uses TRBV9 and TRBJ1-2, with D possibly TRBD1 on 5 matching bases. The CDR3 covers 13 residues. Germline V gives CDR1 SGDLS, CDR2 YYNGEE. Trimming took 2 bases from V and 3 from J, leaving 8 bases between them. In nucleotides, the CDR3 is TGTGCCAGCAGCGTCGGAGGGGACTATGGCTACACCTTC. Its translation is CASSVGGDYGYTF.

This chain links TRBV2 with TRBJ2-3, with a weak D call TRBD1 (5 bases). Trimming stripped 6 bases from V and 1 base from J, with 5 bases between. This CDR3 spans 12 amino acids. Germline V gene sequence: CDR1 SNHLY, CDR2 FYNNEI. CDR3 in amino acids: CASRGGTDTQYF. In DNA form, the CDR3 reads TGTGCCAGCAGAGGGGGCACAGATACGCAGTATTTT.

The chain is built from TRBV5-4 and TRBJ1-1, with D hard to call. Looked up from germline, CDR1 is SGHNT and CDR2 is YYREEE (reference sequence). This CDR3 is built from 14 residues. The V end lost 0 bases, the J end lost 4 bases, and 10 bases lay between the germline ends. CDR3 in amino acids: CASSLVTPSTEAFF. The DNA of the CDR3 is TGTGCCAGCAGCTTGGTCACCCCGAGCACTGAAGCTTTCTTT. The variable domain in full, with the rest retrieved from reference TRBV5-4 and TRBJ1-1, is ETGVTQSPTHLIKTRGQQVTLRCSSQSGHNTVSWYQQALGQGPQFIFQYYREEENGRGNFPPRFSGLQFPNYSSELNVNALELDDSALYLCASSLVTPSTEAFFGQGTRLTVV.

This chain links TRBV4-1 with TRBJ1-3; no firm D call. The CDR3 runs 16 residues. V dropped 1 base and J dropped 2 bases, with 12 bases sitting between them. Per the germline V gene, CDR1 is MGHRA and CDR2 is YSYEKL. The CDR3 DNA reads TGCGCCAGCAGCCAAGGTTTCCGGGAAGCTGGAAACACCATATATTTT. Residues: CASSQGFREAGNTIYF.

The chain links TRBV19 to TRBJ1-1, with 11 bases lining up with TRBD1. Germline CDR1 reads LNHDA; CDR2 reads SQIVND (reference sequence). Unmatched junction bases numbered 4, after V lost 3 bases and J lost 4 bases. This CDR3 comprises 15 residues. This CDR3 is CASSIPGQGATEAFF. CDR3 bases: TGTGCCAGTAGTATCCCTGGACAGGGGGCCACTGAAGCTTTCTTT.

CDR3 DNA sequence: TGTGCCAGCAGTGAAGCAGACAGATTCGAGCAGTACTTC. Its translation: CASSEADRFEQYF. The chain is built from TRBV6-1 and TRBJ2-7, with D maybe TRBD1 (5 bases). Trimming took 0 bases from V and 6 from J, leaving 9 bases between them. There are 13 residues in the CDR3. The germline V gene has CDR1 MNHNS and CDR2 SASEGT.

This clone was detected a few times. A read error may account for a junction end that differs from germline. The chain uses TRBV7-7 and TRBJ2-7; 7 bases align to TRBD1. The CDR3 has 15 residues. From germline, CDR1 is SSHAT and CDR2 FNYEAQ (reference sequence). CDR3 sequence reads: CASSLRQGSTYEQYF. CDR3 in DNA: TGTGCTAGCAGCCTCAGACAGGGATCAACCTACGAGCAGTACTTC.

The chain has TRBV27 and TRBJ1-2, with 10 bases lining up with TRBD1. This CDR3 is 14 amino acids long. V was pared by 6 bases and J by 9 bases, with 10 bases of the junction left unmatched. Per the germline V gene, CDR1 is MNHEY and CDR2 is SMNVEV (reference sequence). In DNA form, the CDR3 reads TGTGCCAGCAGCCCGATGCGGGACAGGGGACGCTACACCTTC. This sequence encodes CASSPMRDRGRYTF.

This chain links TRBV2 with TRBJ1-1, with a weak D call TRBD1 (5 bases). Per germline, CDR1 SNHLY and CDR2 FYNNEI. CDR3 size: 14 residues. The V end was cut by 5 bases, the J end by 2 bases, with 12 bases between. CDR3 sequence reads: CASSSGHLNTEAFF. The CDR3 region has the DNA TGTGCCAGCAGTTCCGGACACCTCAACACTGAAGCTTTCTTT.

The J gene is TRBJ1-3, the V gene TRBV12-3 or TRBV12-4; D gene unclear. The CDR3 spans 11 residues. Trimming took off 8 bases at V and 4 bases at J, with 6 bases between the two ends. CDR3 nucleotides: TGTGCCAGCGAACAGGGAAACACCATATATTTT. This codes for CASEQGNTIYF.

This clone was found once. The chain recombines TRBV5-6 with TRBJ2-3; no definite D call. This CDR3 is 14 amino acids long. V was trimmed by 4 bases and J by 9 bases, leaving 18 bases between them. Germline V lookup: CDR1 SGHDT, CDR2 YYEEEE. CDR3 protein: CASSEYSEMRTQYF. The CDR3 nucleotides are TGTGCCAGCAGCGAATATTCGGAGATGCGGACGCAGTATTTT.